One and the same sample provided the 18 T cell receptor beta chains below, sequenced in a study of identical twins. Each CDR3 protein gets one entry after TCRdb re-called the 5' RACE reads with MiXCR. The sample consists of 1,800,000 or so distinct CDR3 sequences, under 35% of them appearing once. The sequenced sample consisted of cord blood. The source of these receptors is a newborn girl in good health.

The V and J genes are TRBV7-2 and TRBJ1-1; D ambiguous. Germline CDR1 and CDR2: SGHTA and FQGNSA. Trimming shortened V by 4 bases and J by 0 bases, and 6 bases separated the two germline ends. The CDR3 extends over 13 amino acids. The CDR3 nucleotides read TGTGCCAGCAGCTCCATCATGAACACTGAAGCTTTCTTT. This translates into CASSSIMNTEAFF.

The chain carries TRBV25-1 and TRBJ2-3; maybe TRBD1 (7 bases). The CDR3 is 17 residues long. Trimming left V 2 bases short and J 0 bases short, with 15 bases between. The germline V gene has CDR1 MGHDK and CDR2 SYGVNS. The CDR3: CASSEGGTVQSTDTQYF. In nucleotides, the CDR3 is TGTGCCAGCAGTGAAGGGGGGACAGTCCAAAGCACAGATACGCAGTATTTT.

The V and J genes are TRBV28 and TRBJ2-1, with D perhaps TRBD1 or TRBD2 (5 bases each). Germline V gene lookup returns CDR1 MDHEN and CDR2 SYDVKM. V was shortened by 10 bases and J by 0 bases, with 16 bases between the two germline ends. This CDR3 has 15 amino acids. The CDR3 DNA follows: TGTGCCACCGAGGGACCTGTCAGCTCCTACAATGAGCAGTTCTTC. It is translated as CATEGPVSSYNEQFF.

V usage is TRBV12-3 or TRBV12-4 and J usage is TRBJ1-1, with 10 bases lining up with TRBD1. The junction had 2 bases not matched to a gene; V was cut back by 4 bases and J by 3 bases. CDR3 length: 14 residues. CDR3 residues: CASSWGQGHTEAFF. Written as DNA, the CDR3 is TGTGCCAGCAGTTGGGGACAGGGGCACACTGAAGCTTTCTTT.

V is TRBV7-9 and J is TRBJ1-2; D might be TRBD1 (5 bases). This CDR3 has 18 amino acids. V lost 1 base and J 0 bases, leaving 18 bases between the germline ends. Germline values: CDR1 SEHNR, CDR2 FQNEAQ (reference sequence). The CDR3, as DNA: TGTGCCAGCAGCTTAGATCCGGGACGGCCTACCACTAACTATGGCTACACCTTC. Its translation is CASSLDPGRPTTNYGYTF.

This clonotype was seen more than once but under ten times. The chain joins TRBV5-4 to TRBJ2-3; D call uncertain. V was cut by 0 bases and J by 0 bases, with 8 bases left in between. Germline V gene lookup returns CDR1 SGHNT and CDR2 YYREEE (reference sequence). The CDR3 runs to 15 residues. CDR3 nucleotides: TGTGCCAGCAGCTTGGATGCCCCTAGCACAGATACGCAGTATTTT. Residues: CASSLDAPSTDTQYF.

There are a few counts of this clonotype. The J gene is TRBJ2-3, the V gene TRBV12-3 or TRBV12-4; TRBD1 matches at 12 bases. The V gene end was trimmed by 6 bases and the J gene end by 4 bases; junction bases not matched to a gene: 5. The CDR3 totals 15 residues. Here the CDR3 DNA reads TGTGCCAGCAGGACCGGGACAGGGGGCCCAGATACGCAGTATTTT. It yields the protein CASRTGTGGPDTQYF.

This clonotype was found a few times. The genes are TRBV4-2 and TRBJ1-5; no reliable D call. Germline CDR1 is LGHNA and CDR2 is YNFKEQ. V was pared by 0 bases and J by 6 bases, with 18 bases between. The CDR3 covers 17 residues. The CDR3 loop reads CASSQEVRWRVGQPQHF. CDR3 DNA sequence: TGTGCCAGCAGCCAAGAAGTACGGTGGAGGGTTGGTCAGCCCCAGCATTTT.

The rearrangement joins TRBV5-6 to TRBJ1-4; D not resolved. CDR1 is SGHDT, CDR2 YYEEEE, per germline. Trimming took 2 bases from V and 6 from J, leaving 5 bases between them. There are 12 residues in the CDR3. This CDR3 is CASSFKDEKLFF. In DNA form, the CDR3 reads TGTGCCAGCAGCTTTAAGGATGAAAAACTGTTTTTT.

This clonotype has a single count. V gene TRBV20-1 combines with J gene TRBJ2-1; the match to TRBD2 covers 9 bases. The J call is in doubt because the DNA end fits TRBJ2-7 better. CDR3 size: 16 residues. The germline CDR1 and CDR2 sequences are DFQATT and SNEGSKA (reference sequence). CDR3 DNA sequence: TGCAGTGCTCCCGAGGGGCTAGCGGGGATCTACAATGAGCAGTACTTC. Encoded protein: CSAPEGLAGIYNEQYF.

The chain links TRBV4-2 to TRBJ2-1; 7 nucleotides line up with TRBD2. Near its end, the DNA agrees better with TRBJ2-7, so the J call may be wrong. The CDR3 loop spans 19 amino acids. Germline V gives CDR1 LGHNA, CDR2 YNFKEQ. This chain's CDR3 is CASSQEGRLAATSYNEQYF. The CDR3 DNA is TGTGCCAGCAGCCAAGAAGGTCGGCTAGCGGCAACTTCCTACAATGAGCAGTACTTC.

V gene TRBV9 combines with J gene TRBJ2-3, with D maybe TRBD2 (5 bases). CDR3 size: 14 residues. Germline V gene data show CDR1 as SGDLS and CDR2 as YYNGEE. Trimming cost V 6 bases and J 2 bases, with 13 bases left between them. The CDR3 bases are TGTGCCAGCACCGTCGGGATGATCACAGATACGCAGTATTTT. This translates into CASTVGMITDTQYF. Based on the CDR3 plus reference TRBV9 and TRBJ2-3, the full variable domain is DSGVTQTPKHLITATGQRVTLRCSPRSGDLSVYWYQQSLDQGLQFLIQYYNGEERAKGNILERFSAQQFPDLHSELNLSSLELGDSALYFCASTVGMITDTQYFGPGTRLTVL.

This clonotype was observed a handful of times. The rearrangement links TRBV3-1 to TRBJ2-3; 12 nucleotides agree with TRBD2. After removal of 2 bases from V and 6 bases from J, the junction contained 12 bases not matched to a gene. The length of the CDR3 is 18 residues. CDR1 and CDR2 (germline): LGHDT, YNNKEL (reference sequence). DNA for the CDR3: TGTGCCAGCAGCCAACCTAATCTAGCGGGGGGGCCGTACGATACGCAGTATTTT. This translates into CASSQPNLAGGPYDTQYF.

This clonotype was recorded a few times. The chain recombines TRBV7-2 with TRBJ2-3; D gene uncertain. This CDR3 contains 15 residues. Germline V gene sequence: CDR1 SGHTA, CDR2 FQGNSA. Trimming took 1 base from V and 4 from J, leaving 12 bases between them. CDR3 bases: TGTGCCAGCAGCTTAGGTCTAGTTCAGGCAGATACGCAGTATTTT. This gives the protein CASSLGLVQADTQYF.

The chain combines TRBV7-9 with TRBJ1-3; a possible D gene is TRBD1 (6 bases). This CDR3 spans 16 amino acids. Germline CDR1 SEHNR, CDR2 FQNEAQ (reference sequence). The germline V and J ends were trimmed by 2 bases and 2 bases, with 13 bases remaining between them. CDR3 DNA: TGTGCCAGCAGCTTACTGAACAGGGCCCCTGGAAACACCATATATTTT. It yields the protein CASSLLNRAPGNTIYF. Looking up the rest from reference TRBV7-9 and TRBJ1-3 gives the full variable domain: DTGVSQNPRHKITKRGQNVTFRCDPISEHNRLYWYRQTLGQGPEFLTYFQNEAQLEKSRLLSDRFSAERPKGSFSTLEIQRTEQGDSAMYLCASSLLNRAPGNTIYFGEGSWLTVV.

DNA of the CDR3: TGTGCCAGCAGTGAAGCGGGGGACAGGCTAACCCAAGAGACCCAGTACTTC. Translating gives CASSEAGDRLTQETQYF. The V gene is TRBV2, the J gene TRBJ2-5; 8 bases align to TRBD1. This CDR3 spans 17 amino acids. Germline-derived CDR1 and CDR2 are SNHLY and FYNNEI. V dropped 0 bases and J dropped 1; count of bases not matched to a gene: 7.

The rearrangement joins TRBV5-1 to TRBJ2-2, with 12 bases lining up with TRBD1. Germline assignment: CDR1 SGHRS and CDR2 YFSETQ. The CDR3 loop spans 16 amino acids. Trimming removed 0 bases from V and 6 bases from J; junction bases left unmatched: 3. DNA for the CDR3: TGCGCCAGCAGCTTGGTGGGACAGGGGGCTTCCGGGGAGCTGTTTTTT. Encoded protein: CASSLVGQGASGELFF.

The sample holds a few counts of this clonotype. The chain recombines TRBV6-1 with TRBJ1-5; D is undetermined. Germline V gives CDR1 MNHNS, CDR2 SASEGT. The ends were cut back, 3 bases at V and 1 base at J, with 7 bases in the middle. The CDR3 is 14 residues long. CDR3 sequence reads: CASSDGESNQPQHF. The CDR3 DNA reads as TGTGCCAGCAGTGACGGGGAAAGCAATCAGCCCCAGCATTTT.